These 16 T cell receptor beta chains originate from one sample sequenced in a study of cytomegalovirus exposure and HLA in healthy donors (dated by TCRdb to the late 2010s). The protocol used for the library was the immunoSEQ multiplex PCR assay. For the multiplex PCR, a mixture combining 60 forward primers for TCR Vbeta segments and 13 reverse primers for TCR Jbeta segments was used. Imported from immuneACCESS, the table was reduced by TCRdb to in-frame sequences with V and J called. These copies leave out some clones; in studies compared against another copy, an unresolved V gene accounts for under half, and the cause of the remainder is not known. The sample table holds fewer than 250,000 clones, of which approximately 78% were seen once. The ten biggest clones cover 13% to 15% of the sample. The sample taken for sequencing was PBMCs. All receptors derive from a woman aged 30 to 39 in good health and CMV-seropositive.

J is TRBJ2-6 and V is TRBV4-1, with 7 positions matching TRBD1. Germline V gene sequence: CDR1 MGHRA, CDR2 YSYEKL. CDR3 length equals 20 residues. Trimming at V came to 3 bases and at J to 0 bases, leaving 14 bases not matched to a gene. The CDR3 spells CASSQPRGTDPISGANVLTF. CDR3 DNA sequence: TGCGCCAGCAGCCAGCCAAGGGGGACAGATCCAATCTCTGGGGCCAACGTCCTGACTTTC.

The sample holds a few counts of this clone. The chain has TRBV5-1 and TRBJ1-5; D is perhaps TRBD1 (6 bases). CDR3 size: 13 residues. The V gene's germline CDR1 is SGHRS and CDR2 YFSETQ. Trimming left V 7 bases short and J 3 bases short, with 11 bases between. This chain's CDR3 is CASAGALNQPQHF. CDR3 DNA: TGCGCCAGCGCAGGGGCCCTCAATCAGCCCCAGCATTTT.

The chain recombines TRBV7-9 with TRBJ2-7; D might be TRBD2 (8 bases). The ends were cut back, 7 bases at V and 0 bases at J, with 19 bases in the middle. CDR1 and CDR2 from the germline V gene are SEHNR and FQNEAQ (reference sequence). CDR3 length: 16 residues. The CDR3 nucleotides read TGTGCCAGCACCTCAGACGGGGGGGACAGCTCCTACGAGCAGTACTTC. Protein: CASTSDGGDSSYEQYF.

The chain carries TRBV5-1 and TRBJ1-2, with 9 positions matching TRBD1. The CDR3 is 13 amino acids. J was trimmed by 4 bases and V by 4 bases; bases with no gene match: 2. Germline V gene data show CDR1 as SGHRS and CDR2 as YFSETQ. The DNA for the CDR3 is TGCGCCAGCAGCCCGACAGGGGGCTATGGCTACACCTTC. Translated: CASSPTGGYGYTF.

This rearrangement joins TRBV6-5 to TRBJ2-3; D gene uncertain. Germline V gives CDR1 MNHEY, CDR2 SVGAGI. This CDR3 has 14 amino acids. Trimming removed 2 bases at V and 0 bases at J, with 6 bases between. Here the CDR3 DNA reads TGTGCCAGCAGTTACGTGAGTAGCACAGATACGCAGTATTTT. Translating it yields CASSYVSSTDTQYF.

The J gene is TRBJ2-3, the V gene TRBV9, with 14 bases identical to TRBD2. The germline V gene encodes CDR1 SGDLS and CDR2 YYNGEE. This CDR3 region has 16 residues. V was clipped by 4 bases and J by 6 bases; unmatched bases: 7. CDR3 loop: CASSPGTSGSYDTQYF. CDR3 sequence (DNA): TGTGCCAGCAGCCCGGGGACTAGCGGGAGTTATGATACGCAGTATTTT.

This clone was detected a few times. The chain uses TRBV27 and TRBJ2-1; 8 bases agree with TRBD1. Germline V lookup: CDR1 MNHEY, CDR2 SMNVEV (reference sequence). Losses at the gene ends were 5 bases for V and 4 bases for J; bases not matched to a gene: 16. The CDR3 is 18 amino acids. The CDR3 nucleotides read TGTGCCAGCAGTCCCCGATATACACAGGGGGGCCGATACAATGAGCAGTTCTTC. It is translated as CASSPRYTQGGRYNEQFF.

The chain recombines TRBV28 with TRBJ2-5; D unresolved. V dropped 3 bases and J dropped 2 bases, with 13 bases sitting between them. CDR1 and CDR2 from the germline V gene are MDHEN and SYDVKM. The CDR3 is 15 amino acids. The CDR3 is CASSFSLLPQETQYF. CDR3 DNA: TGTGCCAGCAGTTTTAGTCTACTCCCTCAAGAGACCCAGTACTTC.

The table lists this clone with a few counts. V is TRBV5-5 and J is TRBJ1-1; 7 bases are a match to TRBD1. Germline trimming cut 4 bases from V and 1 base from J; bases unmatched to any gene: 10. Germline loops: CDR1 SGHKS, CDR2 YYEKEE (reference sequence). This CDR3 region has 16 residues. Here the CDR3 reads CASSRPGQAWNTEAFF. The CDR3 coding sequence is TGTGCCAGCAGCCGCCCCGGACAGGCTTGGAACACTGAAGCTTTCTTT. The full variable domain, in which reference TRBV5-5 and TRBJ1-1 provide the parts outside the CDR3, is DAGVTQSPTHLIKTRGQQVTLRCSPISGHKSVSWYQQVLGQGPQFIFQYYEKEERGRGNFPDRFSARQFPNYSSELNVNALLLGDSALYLCASSRPGQAWNTEAFFGQGTRLTVV.

Here the CDR3 reads CASRRSGRGSYEQYF. DNA for the CDR3: TGTGCCAGCAGGCGTAGCGGGAGGGGCTCCTACGAGCAGTACTTC. J is TRBJ2-7 and V is TRBV6-5; TRBD2 matches at 11 bases. There are 15 residues in the CDR3. V was pared by 6 bases and J by 0 bases, with 4 bases of the junction left unmatched. Germline V lookup: CDR1 MNHEY, CDR2 SVGAGI.

The chain joins TRBV11-3 to TRBJ2-4; the D is unclear. V was shortened by 2 bases and J by 6 bases, with 11 bases between the two germline ends. The V gene's germline CDR1 is SGHNT and CDR2 YENEEA. The CDR3 has 14 residues. DNA of the CDR3: TGTGCCAGCAGCTTAATTACGGGTGGAAACATTCAGTACTTC. This gives the protein CASSLITGGNIQYF.

This clone was recorded a few times. The rearrangement links TRBV18 to TRBJ2-5; D is unclear. V lost 6 bases to trimming and J lost 3 bases, with 5 bases between them. The length of the CDR3 is 11 residues. Germline V gene sequence: CDR1 KGHSH, CDR2 LQKENI. Here the CDR3 reads CASSLKETQYF. The CDR3 DNA reads TGTGCCAGCTCCTTAAAAGAGACCCAGTACTTC.

The CDR3 here is CASSDPGAGGIYNEQFF. CDR3 sequence (DNA): TGTGCCAGCAGTGACCCAGGGGCAGGTGGGATCTACAATGAGCAGTTCTTC. V and J are TRBV25-1 and TRBJ2-1, with TRBD1 as a possible D gene (6 bases). Germline lookup yields CDR1 MGHDK and CDR2 SYGVNS. The length of the CDR3 is 17 residues. V was clipped by 3 bases and J by 3 bases, with 18 bases between them.

This chain joins TRBV7-2 and TRBJ2-7, with 7 bases identical to TRBD2. CDR1 is SGHTA and CDR2 is FQGNSA in the germline V gene. Trimming took 4 bases from V and 5 from J; bases not matched to a gene: 11. The CDR3 sequence is 15 residues long. The CDR3 loop is CASSWGGSISDEQYF. For the CDR3, the DNA is TGTGCCAGCAGCTGGGGGGGGAGCATTAGCGACGAGCAGTACTTC.

The chain is built from TRBV27 and TRBJ2-1; 9 nucleotides align to TRBD2. Germline CDR1 is MNHEY and CDR2 is SMNVEV (reference sequence). The CDR3 length is 15 residues. Trimming took 3 bases from V and 2 from J; bases not matched to a gene: 2. The DNA for the CDR3 is TGTGCCAGCAGTTTTAGCGGGAGTCCCTACAATGAGCAGTTCTTC. Its protein is CASSFSGSPYNEQFF.

This clone was detected a few times. This sequence joins TRBV27 and TRBJ2-7, with D possibly matching TRBD2 (5 bases). Germline CDR1 is MNHEY and CDR2 is SMNVEV (reference sequence). The CDR3 has 13 amino acids. V dropped 1 base and J dropped 4 bases, with 8 bases sitting between them. The CDR3 nucleotides are TGTGCCAGCAGTTTATTGCCGGGGTACGAGCAGTACTTC. It yields the protein CASSLLPGYEQYF.